This TCR beta chain derives from a study of T cell responses to AZD1222 COVID-19 vaccine. Repertoires were generated with immunoSEQ multiplex PCR, while TCRdb's copy carries only in-frame clones and drops some. The sample has 85,000 to 120,000 clones; around 83% are singletons. Broader study findings: AZD1222 recipients seropositive at baseline numbered only six or seven.

With regard to this clone: The antigen is not known.

The CDR3 spans 13 residues. Per germline, CDR1 MDHEN and CDR2 SYDVKM. The ends were cut back, 10 bases at V and 6 bases at J, with 16 bases in the middle. The source is an adult in good health. The input for sequencing was peripheral blood, taken on day 0 of AZD1222 vaccination. V is TRBV28 and J is TRBJ2-1; the D gene could be TRBD1 or TRBD2 (5 bases each). CDR3 sequence: CATTWGMGNEQFF. The CDR3 DNA reads as TGTGCCACCACTTGGGGGATGGGCAATGAGCAGTTCTTC.